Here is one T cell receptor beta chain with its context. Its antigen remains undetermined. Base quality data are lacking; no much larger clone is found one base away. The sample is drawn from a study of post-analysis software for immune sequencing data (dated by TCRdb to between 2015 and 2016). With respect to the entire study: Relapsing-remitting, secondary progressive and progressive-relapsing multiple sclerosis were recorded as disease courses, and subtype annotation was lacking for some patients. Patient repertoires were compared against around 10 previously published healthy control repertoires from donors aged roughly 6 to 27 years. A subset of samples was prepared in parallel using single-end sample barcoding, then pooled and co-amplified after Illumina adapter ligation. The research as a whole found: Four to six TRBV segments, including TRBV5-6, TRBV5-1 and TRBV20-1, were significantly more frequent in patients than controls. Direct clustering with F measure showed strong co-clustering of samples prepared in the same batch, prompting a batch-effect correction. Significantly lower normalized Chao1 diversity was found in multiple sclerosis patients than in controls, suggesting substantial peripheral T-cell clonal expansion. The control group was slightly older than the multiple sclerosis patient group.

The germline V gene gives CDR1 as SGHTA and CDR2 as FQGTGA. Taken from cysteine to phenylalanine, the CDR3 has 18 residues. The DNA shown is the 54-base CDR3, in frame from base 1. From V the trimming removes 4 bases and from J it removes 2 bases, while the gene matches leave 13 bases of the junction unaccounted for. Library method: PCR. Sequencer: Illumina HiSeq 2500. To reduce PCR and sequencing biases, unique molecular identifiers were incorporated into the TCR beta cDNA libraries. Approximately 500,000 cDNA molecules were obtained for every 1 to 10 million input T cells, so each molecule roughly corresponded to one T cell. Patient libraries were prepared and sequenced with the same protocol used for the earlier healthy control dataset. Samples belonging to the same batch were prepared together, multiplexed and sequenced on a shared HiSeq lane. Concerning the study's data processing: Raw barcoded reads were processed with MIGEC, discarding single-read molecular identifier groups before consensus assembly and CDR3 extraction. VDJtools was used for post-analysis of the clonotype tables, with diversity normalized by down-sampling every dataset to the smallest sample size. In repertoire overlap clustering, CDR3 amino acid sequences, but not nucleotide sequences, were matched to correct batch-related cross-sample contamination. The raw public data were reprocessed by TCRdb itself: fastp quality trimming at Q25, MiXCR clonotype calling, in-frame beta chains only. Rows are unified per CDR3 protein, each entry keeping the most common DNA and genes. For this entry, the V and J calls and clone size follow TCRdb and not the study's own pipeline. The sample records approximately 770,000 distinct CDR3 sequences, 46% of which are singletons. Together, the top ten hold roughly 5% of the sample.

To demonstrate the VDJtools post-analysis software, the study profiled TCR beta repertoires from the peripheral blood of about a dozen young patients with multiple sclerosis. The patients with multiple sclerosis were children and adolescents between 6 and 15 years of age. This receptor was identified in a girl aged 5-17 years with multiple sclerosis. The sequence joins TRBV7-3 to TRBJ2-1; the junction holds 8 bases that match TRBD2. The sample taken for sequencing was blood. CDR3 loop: CASSSSGLAGLPYNEQFF. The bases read TGTGCCAGCAGCTCCTCGGGGCTAGCGGGCCTGCCCTACAATGAGCAGTTCTTC. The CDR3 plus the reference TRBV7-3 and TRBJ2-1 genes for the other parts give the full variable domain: GAGVSQTPSNKVTEKGKYVELRCDPISGHTALYWYRQSLGQGPEFLIYFQGTGAADDSGLPNDRFFAVRPEGSVSTLKIQRTERGDSAVYLCASSSSGLAGLPYNEQFFGPGTRLTVL.